This TCR beta chain was sequenced during a study of beta chain features in type 1 diabetes. Notes on the study in general: Insertion counts at VDJ junctions were lower in type 1 diabetes patients, who also showed more deletions there. Comparison showed that naive, central memory and Treg TCRB repertoires appeared more similar among patients than among healthy donors. Moderate but significant shortening of TCRB CDR3s was recorded in all four CD4+ subsets from Type 1 diabetes patients.

Concerning this clone: The antigen is unknown.

Expressed TCRB transcripts were sequenced, since all the RNA that had been isolated was reverse transcribed. Sequencing was performed with immunoSEQ multiplex PCR; in TCRdb, only in-frame clones are kept and a portion is missing. The data contain hundreds of thousands of clones, around 15% of them singletons. Sort purity for all populations was recorded as exceeding 98%. Specimen: naive CD4+ T cells from blood. The source of this sequence is a man aged 18 to 30 with type 1 diabetes.

The CDR3 bases are TGTGCCAGCAGCTCAACTGCATATCAGTTCTTC. Translating it yields CASSSTAYQFF. The J gene is TRBJ2-1, the V gene TRBV7-9, with D hard to call. Trimming took 4 bases from V and 13 from J, leaving 11 bases between them. The germline CDR1 and CDR2 sequences are SEHNR and FQNEAQ (reference sequence). The CDR3 is 11 residues long.